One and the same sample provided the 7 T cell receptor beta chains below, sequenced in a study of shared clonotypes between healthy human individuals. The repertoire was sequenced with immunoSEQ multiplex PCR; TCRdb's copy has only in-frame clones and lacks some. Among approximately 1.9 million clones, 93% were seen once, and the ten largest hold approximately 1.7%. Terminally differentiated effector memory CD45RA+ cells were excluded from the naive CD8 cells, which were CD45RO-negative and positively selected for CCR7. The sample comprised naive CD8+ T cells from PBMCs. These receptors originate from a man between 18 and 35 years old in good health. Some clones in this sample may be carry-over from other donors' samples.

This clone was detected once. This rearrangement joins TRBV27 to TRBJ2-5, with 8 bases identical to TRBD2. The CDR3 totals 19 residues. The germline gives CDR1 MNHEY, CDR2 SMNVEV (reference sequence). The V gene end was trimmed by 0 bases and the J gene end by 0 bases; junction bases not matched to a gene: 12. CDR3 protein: CASSLSGLLAEKYQETQYF. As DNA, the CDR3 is TGTGCCAGCAGTTTATCGGGCCTACTAGCGGAGAAGTACCAAGAGACCCAGTACTTC.

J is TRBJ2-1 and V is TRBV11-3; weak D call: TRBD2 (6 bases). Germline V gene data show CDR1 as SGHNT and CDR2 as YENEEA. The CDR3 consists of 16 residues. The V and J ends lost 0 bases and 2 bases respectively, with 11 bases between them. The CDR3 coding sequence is TGTGCCAGCAGCTTAGATCCGGGAGTGGCCTACAATGAGCAGTTCTTC. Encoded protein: CASSLDPGVAYNEQFF.

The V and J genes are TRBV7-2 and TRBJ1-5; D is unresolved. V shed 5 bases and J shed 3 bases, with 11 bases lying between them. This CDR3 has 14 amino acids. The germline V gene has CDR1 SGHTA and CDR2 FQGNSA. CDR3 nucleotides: TGTGCCAGCAGCCGAGGAGGGCTCAATCAGCCCCAGCATTTT. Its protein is CASSRGGLNQPQHF.

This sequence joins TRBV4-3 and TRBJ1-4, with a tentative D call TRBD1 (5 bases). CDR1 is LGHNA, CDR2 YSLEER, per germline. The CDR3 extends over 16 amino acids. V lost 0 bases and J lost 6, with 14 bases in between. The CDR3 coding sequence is TGCGCCAGCAGCCAAGATGTTGGAGGGGTTGATGAAAAACTGTTTTTT. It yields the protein CASSQDVGGVDEKLFF.

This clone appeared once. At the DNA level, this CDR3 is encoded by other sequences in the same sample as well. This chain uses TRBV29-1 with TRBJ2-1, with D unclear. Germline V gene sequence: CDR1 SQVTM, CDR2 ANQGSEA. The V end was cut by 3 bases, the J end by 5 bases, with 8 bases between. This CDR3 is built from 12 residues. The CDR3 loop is CSVDSGHNEQFF. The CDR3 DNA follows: TGCAGCGTTGATTCCGGCCACAATGAGCAGTTCTTC.

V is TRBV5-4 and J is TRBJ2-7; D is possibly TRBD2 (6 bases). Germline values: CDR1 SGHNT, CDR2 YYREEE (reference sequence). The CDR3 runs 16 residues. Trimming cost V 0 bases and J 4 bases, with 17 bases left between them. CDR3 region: CASSLGDSGLLYEQYF. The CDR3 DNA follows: TGTGCCAGCAGCTTGGGAGACTCGGGACTTTTGTACGAGCAGTACTTC.

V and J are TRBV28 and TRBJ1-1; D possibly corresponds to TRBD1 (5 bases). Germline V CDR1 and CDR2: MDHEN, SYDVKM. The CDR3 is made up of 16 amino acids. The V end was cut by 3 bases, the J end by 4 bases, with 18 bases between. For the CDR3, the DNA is TGTGCCAGCAGTTTTGAGGTAGGGGCGGGGGGCACTGAAGCTTTCTTT. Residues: CASSFEVGAGGTEAFF.